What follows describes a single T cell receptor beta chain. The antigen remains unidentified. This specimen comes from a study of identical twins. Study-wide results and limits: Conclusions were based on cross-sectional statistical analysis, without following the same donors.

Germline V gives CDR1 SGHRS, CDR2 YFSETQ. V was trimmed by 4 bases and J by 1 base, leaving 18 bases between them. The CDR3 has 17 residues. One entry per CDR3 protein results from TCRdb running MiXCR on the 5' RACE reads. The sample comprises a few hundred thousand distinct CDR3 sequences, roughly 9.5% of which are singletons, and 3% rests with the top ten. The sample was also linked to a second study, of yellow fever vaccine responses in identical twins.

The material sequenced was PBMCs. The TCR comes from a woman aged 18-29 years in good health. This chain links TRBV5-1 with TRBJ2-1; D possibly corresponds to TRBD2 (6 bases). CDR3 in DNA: TGCGCCAGCAGCGGGGACCCCGGGAGCGGGTCCTACAATGAGCAGTTCTTC. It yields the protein CASSGDPGSGSYNEQFF.